This TCR beta chain was observed in a study of blood T cell repertoires in COVID-19. Clinical history reported by participants formed the basis on which cohorts were assigned. V gave up 5 bases and J gave up 3 bases, with 13 bases separating them. The CDR3 contains 14 residues. Germline CDR1 and CDR2: SGHAT and FQNNGV. Produced via immunoSEQ multiplex PCR; TCRdb's table is partial and in-frame only. The table records a few hundred thousand clones, roughly 90% of them present only once. This TCR was recovered from a woman aged 30 to 39 who had recovered from COVID-19. This chain joins TRBV11-2 and TRBJ1-1; D gene uncertain. The sample consisted of PBMCs or T cells enriched from blood (not recorded which). The CDR3 protein is CASSPRALDTEAFF. CDR3 coding DNA: TGTGCCAGCAGCCCTCGAGCCCTAGACACTGAAGCTTTCTTT. The full variable domain, its missing parts supplied by reference TRBV11-2 and TRBJ1-1, is EAGVAQSPRYKIIEKRQSVAFWCNPISGHATLYWYQQILGQGPKLLIQFQNNGVVDDSQLPKDRFSAERLKGVDSTLKIQPAKLEDSAVYLCASSPRALDTEAFFGQGTRLTVV.